These T cell receptor beta chains were read from a single sample in a study of OX40 agonist ivuxolimab in advanced cancers. Sequenced by immunoSEQ multiplex PCR; TCRdb stores in-frame clones only, minus some. The table records 82,000 or so clones, approximately 85% of them present only once. Material: CD4+ or CD8+ T cells sorted from blood, obtained in a trial of the OX40 agonist ivuxolimab. These receptors were obtained from an adult with an advanced solid tumor such as melanoma, head and neck, liver or kidney cancer. CDR3s include the opening cysteine and the closing phenylalanine or tryptophan. The D gene is left open where the match is weak. Clone sizes are given selectively: once, few, many, or a class where the clone is expanded.

TRBD1 few TRBJ2-2 TRBV5-4 TGTGCCAGCAGCTTGGGACAGGGATCCACCGGGGAGCTGTTTTTT CASSLGQGSTGELFF
NA NA TRBJ1-4 TRBV18 TGTGCCAGCTCACCACCGCATCCGGGACGGACTGAAAAACTGTTTTTT CASSPPHPGRTEKLFF
TRBD1 NA TRBJ2-2 TRBV2 TGTGCCAGCTCGACGCTGAGGACAGGGGGCGGGGAGCTGTTTTTT CASSTLRTGGGELFF
NA NA TRBJ2-3 TRBV7-2 TGTGCCAGCAGCTTAGGTTTCCTAGGCACAGATACGCAGTATTTT CASSLGFLGTDTQYF
NA NA TRBJ1-4 TRBV30 TGTGCCTGGAGGGTAGGGAATGAAAAACTGTTTTTT CAWRVGNEKLFF
NA NA TRBJ1-4 TRBV5-8 TGTGCCAGCAGCATCGAAGATGGAAGTAATGAAAAACTGTTTTTT CASSIEDGSNEKLFF
NA NA TRBJ1-5 TRBV4-1 TGCGCCAGCAGCCAAGATGTATCGGGGGGCCGAGGCAATCAGCCCCAGCATTTT CASSQDVSGGRGNQPQHF
NA few TRBJ2-5 TRBV15 TGTGCCACCAGCAGCTCACCGGGACTCCAAGAGACCCAGTACTTC CATSSSPGLQETQYF
TRBD1 NA TRBJ1-1 TRBV9 TGTGCCAGCAGCGAGGGACAGGAGGCCACTGAAGCTTTCTTT CASSEGQEATEAFF
NA NA TRBJ1-4 TRBV30 TGTGCCTGGAGTGCCCAGTGGTCAACTAATGAAAAACTGTTTTTT CAWSAQWSTNEKLFF
NA NA TRBJ2-6 TRBV6-6 TGTGCCAGCACGGGGGCTGGGGCCAACGTCCTGACTTTC CASTGAGANVLTF
TRBD1 once TRBJ1-5 TRBV19 TGTGCCAGTAGCAGAGACAGGGGAAGCAATCAGCCCCAGCATTTT CASSRDRGSNQPQHF
NA NA TRBJ1-1 TRBV18 TGTGCCAGCTCACCAAGCGGGTTAGGGAACACTGAAGCTTTCTTT CASSPSGLGNTEAFF
NA NA TRBJ2-4 TRBV18 TGTGCCAGCTCATCAACGAACAGCCTAGCCAAAAACATTCAGTACTTC CASSSTNSLAKNIQYF
NA NA TRBJ2-7 TRBV18 TGTGCCAGCTCGCCGGGCAGGGAAGGCTTCCACGAGCAGTACTTC CASSPGREGFHEQYF
NA NA TRBJ1-1 TRBV11-3 TGTGCCAGCAGCTTGGCCGGGACATCGAACACTGAAGCTTTCTTT CASSLAGTSNTEAFF
TRBD1 NA TRBJ1-1 TRBV5-1 TGCGCCAGCAGCTTCCAGGGGGTGCCGGACACTGAAGCTTTCTTT CASSFQGVPDTEAFF
NA NA TRBJ2-7 TRBV7-2 TGTGCCAGCAGCCCATTTATGAGCGGACATTACGAGCAGTACTTC CASSPFMSGHYEQYF
NA NA TRBJ2-3 TRBV19 TGTGCCAGTAGTCCCTTCCAGACTTACACCATTCGAAATACGCAGTATTTT CASSPFQTYTIRNTQYF
NA NA TRBJ2-2 TRBV27 TGTGCCAGCAGTCCAGACACCGGGGAGCTGTTTTTT CASSPDTGELFF
TRBD1 NA TRBJ1-2 TRBV27 TGTGCCAGCAGTTTATCGGGAAGGGGGCCTGGCTATGGCTACACCTTC CASSLSGRGPGYGYTF
TRBD2 NA TRBJ2-3 TRBV27 TGTGCCAGCAGTCCATTCGCGGGGGTAGGAGATACGCAGTATTTT CASSPFAGVGDTQYF
NA NA TRBJ1-4 TRBV28 TGTGCCAGCAGTCCCCCCGGCAGGGCAGGGGAAAAACTGTTTTTT CASSPPGRAGEKLFF
NA few TRBJ2-7 TRBV4-1 TGCGCCAGCAGCCACGTTGGGTTGACCTACGAGCAGTACTTC CASSHVGLTYEQYF
NA NA TRBJ1-6 TRBV7-9 TGTGCCAGCAGCTTAGAAGGGACCCTTATCTTT CASSLEGTLIF
NA NA TRBJ1-3 TRBV4-2 TGTGCCAGCAGCCAAGAAAAATGGGGCGCAGGAAACACCATATATTTT CASSQEKWGAGNTIYF
NA NA TRBJ1-2 TRBV6-1 TGTGCCAGCAGTGAGACGGTCCTCTATGGCTACACCTTC CASSETVLYGYTF
NA NA TRBJ1-5 TRBV6-1 TGTGCCAGCAGTGGTCCTGGCGGGAGCAATCAGCCCCAGCATTTT CASSGPGGSNQPQHF
NA NA TRBJ1-5 TRBV10-3 TGTGCCATCAGTGAGTCGATGGGCGCAGGGCTAAATCAGCCCCAGCATTTT CAISESMGAGLNQPQHF
NA NA TRBJ2-7 TRBV2 TGTGCCAGCAGTAAAGACACCTTATACGAGCAGTACTTC CASSKDTLYEQYF
TRBD2 NA TRBJ2-1 TRBV5-4 TGTGCCAGCAGCTTGGGCAGCGGGGGGTACAATGAGCAGTTCTTC CASSLGSGGYNEQFF
NA NA TRBJ1-6 TRBV6-5 TGTGCCAGCAGTGAAATGCCCAGAGGTTCACCCCTCCACTTT CASSEMPRGSPLHF
NA few TRBJ2-1 TRBV20-1 TGCAGTGCTAGAATAAATGAGCAGTTCTTC CSARINEQFF
TRBD1 once TRBJ2-2 TRBV18 TGTGCCAGCTCACTGGGACAGGAGAACACCGGGGAGCTGTTTTTT CASSLGQENTGELFF
NA NA TRBJ1-1 TRBV5-6 TGTGCCAGCAGCTTTCTATTGAACACTGAAGCTTTCTTT CASSFLLNTEAFF
NA NA TRBJ2-7 TRBV7-9 TGTGCCAGCAGGGTTAGTCCCTACGAGCAGTACTTC CASRVSPYEQYF
TRBD1 few TRBJ1-5 TRBV7-9 TGTGCCAGCAGCTTTACACAGGGGGCCCATGAGCCCCAGCATTTT CASSFTQGAHEPQHF
NA few TRBJ1-5 TRBV2 TGTGCCAGCAGGGAACAGGGAGAACAGCCCCAGCATTTT CASREQGEQPQHF
NA NA TRBJ1-3 TRBV11-2 TGTGCCAGCAGCTCCAACATGGCGTTCGGGCAACGGGCAAACACCATATATTTT CASSSNMAFGQRANTIYF
NA NA TRBJ1-4 TRBV28 TGTGCCAGCAGTTTAATCGGAGGGGCAACTAATGAAAAACTGTTTTTT CASSLIGGATNEKLFF
NA NA TRBJ1-2 TRBV30 TGTGCCCGTTCCTTAAATTCTAACTATGGCTACACCTTC CARSLNSNYGYTF
NA NA TRBJ1-2 TRBV30 TGTGCCTGGAGTCTTGAGGGGTTTTATGGCTACACCTTC CAWSLEGFYGYTF